This T cell receptor (beta chain) came from a study of T-cell memory formation after mild COVID-19 (TCRdb year 2021). In the study overall: TCR sequence clusters from the two donors were found to be largely donor specific. The cohort comprised two young, previously healthy adult volunteers, one female and one male. T-cell clones expanding and contracting after mild COVID-19 in two donors were tracked by longitudinal TCRalpha and TCRbeta repertoire sequencing.

Points the paper makes about the study in general: Some responding clones were detected in pre-infection memory, suggesting pre-existing cross-reactive memory T cells joined the SARS-CoV-2 response. Contracting CD4+ clones turned up mainly in the CM and EM memory subsets, whereas EMRA was where CD8+ clones were enriched. SARS-CoV-2 specificity was not confirmed for the second-wave clones peaking on day 37. Clones that contracted from day 15 to 85 showed balanced CD4/CD8 phenotypes, whereas a second wave of clones that expanded from day 15 to 37 leaned towards CD4+. Only two mild cases were covered in the study, and larger cohorts including severe cases with pre-infection samples were considered necessary.

Ficoll-Paque density gradient centrifugation was the method used to isolate PBMCs. CDR1 and CDR2, looked up from the germline V gene, are ENHRY and SYGVKD. Its CDR3 holds 15 amino acids, cysteine through phenylalanine. Just the 45-base CDR3 DNA is kept, in frame starting at base 1. Compared with germline, V lacks 6 bases and J lacks 7 bases; bases without a gene match: 12. TCRdb records Illumina NovaSeq 6000 as the sequencer. cDNA libraries for TCRalpha and TCRbeta were prepared by 5'RACE using constant-segment primers, with sample barcodes and unique molecular identifiers added. RNA was extracted from every sample with Trizol reagent. Libraries were amplified in two PCR steps, with a second sample barcode and Illumina TruSeq adapters added in the second step. Sequencing of libraries was performed on an Illumina NovaSeq with 2 x 150 bp paired-end reads. The authors' pipeline ran thus. With migec v1.2.7, reads were demultiplexed and then collapsed into UMI-guided consensus sequences. Using mixcr v2.1.11, UMI consensuses were aligned to TRA and TRB V and J templates and then assembled into clonotypes. A clonotype was counted as expanded or contracted only when both edgeR and NoisET called the clonotype significant, with the noise models trained on biological replicates. For edgeR calls, the cutoffs were a false discovery rate-adjusted p below 0.01 and a log2 fold-change threshold of 1. PCA with hierarchical clustering of max-normalized trajectories of the 1000 most abundant clonotypes was used as exploratory dynamics analysis. The CD4 or CD8 phenotype of responding clones was assigned using the separately sequenced CD4+ and CD8+ repertoires. The raw public reads went through TCRdb reprocessing: fastp at Q25, MiXCR clone calling, in-frame beta chains kept. Every entry covers one CDR3 protein and lists the most common genes and DNA from its rows. The V and J calls reflect TCRdb's pipeline rather than the authors' work. The sample table contains roughly 400,000 distinct CDR3 sequences; only one count was recorded for roughly 18% of them. The ten most abundant clones make up about 22% of the sample.

On this clonotype itself: What this receptor recognizes is not known. Base qualities were left out, and no much larger clone turns up one base away.

The chain is assembled from TRBV10-3 and TRBJ2-5; TRBD1 agrees with 9 junctional bases. This clonotype originated in a man younger than 35 who had mild COVID-19 (a few samples of this study predate the infection). The sample titles of this study are shuffled in the database, so cell type and time point are left out; the donor was told from shared clones. Sequenced sample: PBMCs or a T cell subset sorted from them (not recorded which). The CDR3 reads as follows: CAIRTGTGNSGTQYF. The DNA sequence reads TGTGCCATCAGAACCGGGACAGGGAATAGTGGGACCCAGTACTTC.